This T cell receptor (beta chain) is from a study of CD8 T cell repertoires and HIV-1 epitope variants. Overall study context: Control wells had CMV/EBV/flu peptides, negative Ebola AY9, or no peptide. Enriched T cells were co-cultured with equal numbers of autologous T cell-negative antigen-presenting cells. Epitopes were three Gag families plus Nef HW9 and YT9.

This clone was seen a few times. Its antigen is undetermined. The CDR3 extends over 17 amino acids. Germline CDR1 is SEHNR and CDR2 is FQNEAQ (reference sequence). Trimming pared 5 bases from V and 3 bases from J, leaving 19 bases between. Profiling relied on immunoSEQ multiplex PCR, and the TCRdb table lists in-frame clones only, not all of them. This table holds roughly 5,000 clones, 50% to 80% found once. Sample: cultured CD8+ T cells derived from PBMCs. The rearrangement links TRBV7-9 to TRBJ1-4; D is perhaps TRBD1 (5 bases). The TCR sequence derives from a male donor with HIV. The CDR3 coding sequence is TGTGCCAGCAGCCCTTACCTAGGGGCGCGGGCTAATGAAAAACTGTTTTTT. Translating gives CASSPYLGARANEKLFF.